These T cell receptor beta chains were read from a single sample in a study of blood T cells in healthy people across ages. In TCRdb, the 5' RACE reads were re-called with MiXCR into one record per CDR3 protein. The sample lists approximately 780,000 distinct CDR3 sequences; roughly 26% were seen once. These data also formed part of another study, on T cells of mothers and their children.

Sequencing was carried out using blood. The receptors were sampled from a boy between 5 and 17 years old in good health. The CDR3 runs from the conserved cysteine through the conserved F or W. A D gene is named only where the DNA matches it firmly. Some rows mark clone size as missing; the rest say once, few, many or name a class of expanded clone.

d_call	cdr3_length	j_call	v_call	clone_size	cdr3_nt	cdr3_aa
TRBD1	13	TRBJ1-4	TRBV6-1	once	TGTGCCAGCAGACCGACAGGGGATGGAAAACTGTTTTTT	CASRPTGDGKLFF
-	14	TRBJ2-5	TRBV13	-	TGTGCCAGCAGCACCCGACAGGTCCAAGAGACCCAGTACTTC	CASSTRQVQETQYF
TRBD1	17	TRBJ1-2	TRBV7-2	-	TGTGCCAGCAGCCCTGCACTGGGACAGGACCGATTCTATGGCTACACCTTC	CASSPALGQDRFYGYTF
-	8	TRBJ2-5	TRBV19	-	TGTGCCAGAGAGACCCAGTACTTC	CARETQYF
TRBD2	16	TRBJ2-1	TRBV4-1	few	TGCGCCAGCAGCCAGGAAGCGGGGGGGCCTTTATATGAGCAGTTCTTC	CASSQEAGGPLYEQFF
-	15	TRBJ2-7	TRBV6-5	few	TGTGCCAGCAGCCGAGGGGTAGGGGCCCCCTACGAGCAGTACTTC	CASSRGVGAPYEQYF
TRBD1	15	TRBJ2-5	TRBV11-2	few	TGTGCCAGCAGCCAAGGGACAGGGGGGAAAGAGACCCAGTACTTC	CASSQGTGGKETQYF
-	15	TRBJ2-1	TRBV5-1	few	TGCGCCAGCAGCTTGGCCCGCTACTCCTACAATGAGCAGTTCTTC	CASSLARYSYNEQFF
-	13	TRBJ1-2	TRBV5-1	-	TGCGCCAGCAGTTCGGACAACCACTATGGCTACACCTTC	CASSSDNHYGYTF
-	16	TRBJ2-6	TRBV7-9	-	TGTGCCAGCAGCTTATTGGATCGGGGTGGGGCCAACGTCCTGACTTTC	CASSLLDRGGANVLTF
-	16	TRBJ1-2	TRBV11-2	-	TGTGCCAGCAGTACTACCGGGACTGCTGTTAACTATGGCTACACCTTC	CASSTTGTAVNYGYTF
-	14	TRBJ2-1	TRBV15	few	TGTGCCACCAGCAGAGGTCCAGGCTACAATGAGCAGTTCTTC	CATSRGPGYNEQFF
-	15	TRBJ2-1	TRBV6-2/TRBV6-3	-	TGTGCCAGCAGTTACCCGGGGTCCTCCTACAATGAGCAGTTCTTC	CASSYPGSSYNEQFF
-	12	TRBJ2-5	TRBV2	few	TGTGCCAGCAGTGAAGGTTTGGAGACCCAGTACTTC	CASSEGLETQYF
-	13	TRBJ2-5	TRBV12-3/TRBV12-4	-	TGTGCCAGCAGTTTTCGCGCTATGGGGACCCAGTACTTC	CASSFRAMGTQYF
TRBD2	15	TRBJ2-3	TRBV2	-	TGTGCCAGCAGGGCTTATGGGCTAGCGGGAGATACGCAGTATTTT	CASRAYGLAGDTQYF
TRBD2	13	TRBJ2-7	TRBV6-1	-	TGTGCCAGCAGTGACAGCGGGGTGTACGAGCAGTACTTC	CASSDSGVYEQYF
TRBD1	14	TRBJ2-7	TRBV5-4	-	TGTGCCAGCAGCCCGGACAGGGGCATCTTCGAGCAGTACTTC	CASSPDRGIFEQYF
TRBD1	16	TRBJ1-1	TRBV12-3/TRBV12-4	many	TGTGCCAGCAGTCCCGGACAGGGGAGGGGTATACCTGAAGCTTTCTTT	CASSPGQGRGIPEAFF
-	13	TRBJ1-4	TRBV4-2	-	TGTGCCAGCAGCCAAGAAGAGGATGAAAAACTGTTTTTT	CASSQEEDEKLFF
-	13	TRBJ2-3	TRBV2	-	TGTGCCAGCACAGGTCCCAGCCCCGATACGCAGTATTTT	CASTGPSPDTQYF
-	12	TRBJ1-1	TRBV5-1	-	TGCGCCAGCAGGGACACTAACACTGAAGCTTTCTTT	CASRDTNTEAFF
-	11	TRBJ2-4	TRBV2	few	TGTGCCAGCTCGACGGGAAACATTCAGTACTTC	CASSTGNIQYF
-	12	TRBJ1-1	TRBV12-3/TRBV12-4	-	TGTGCCAGCAGTGAACCATGGGGGGAGGCTTTCTTT	CASSEPWGEAFF
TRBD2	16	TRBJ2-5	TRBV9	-	TGTGCCAGCAGCGTAGCGCCGGGGGGGACCCAAGAGACCCAGTACTTC	CASSVAPGGTQETQYF
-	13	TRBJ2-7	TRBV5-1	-	TGCGCCAGCAGCTCACGACTTGTGGACGAGCAGTACTTC	CASSSRLVDEQYF
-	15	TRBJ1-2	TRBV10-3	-	TGTGCCATCAGCGCGGCAGGGGATTCCCTCTATGGCTACACCTTC	CAISAAGDSLYGYTF
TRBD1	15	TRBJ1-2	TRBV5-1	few	TGCGCCAGCAACCTTTTGACAGGGCTTGTGAGCGGCTACACCTTC	CASNLLTGLVSGYTF
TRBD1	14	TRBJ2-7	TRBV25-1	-	TGTGCCAGCATACAGACAGGGAGTTCCTACGAGCAGTACTTC	CASIQTGSSYEQYF
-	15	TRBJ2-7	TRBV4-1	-	TGCGCCAGCAGCCAGCGGGGGCTAGAGGGCTACGAGCAGTACTTT	CASSQRGLEGYEQYF